This TCR beta chain was recorded in a study of T cell clones after liver transplantation. Study information: Blood was drawn pre-transplant, before withdrawal, and after full or failed withdrawal.

Produced via immunoSEQ multiplex PCR; TCRdb's table is partial and in-frame only. The sample contains 65,000 to 95,000 clones, approximately 80% of which appear only once. This clone is a singleton in its sample. Antigen: not known. CD3+CD4+ and CD3+CD8+ cells were FACS-sorted from thawed unstimulated PBMCs. Overall study findings and caveats: Conclusions were preliminary, with small, heterogeneous patient groups. In a couple of subjects, few donor cells limited the measurable donor-reactive repertoire.

Germline lookup yields CDR1 MNHEY and CDR2 SVGAGI. Trimming cost V 5 bases and J 5 bases, with 13 bases left between them. The CDR3 has 14 amino acids. The V gene is TRBV6-5, the J gene TRBJ2-1; tentatively, D is TRBD2 (5 bases). Here the sequenced sample was CD4+ T cells from blood, taken before liver transplant. The sequence came from a human donor who received a liver transplant. In DNA, the CDR3 is TGTGCCAGCAGTCTAGCATCTCCCCACAATGAGCAGTTCTTC. It specifies CASSLASPHNEQFF.